This TCR beta chain derives from a study of blood T cells in healthy people across ages. The table lists this clonotype with a few counts. Its matching antigen is unknown. Primed by a sample-barcoded 5' primer and a J-beta primer mix, a second PCR proceeded for about 7 to 12 cycles. TCRdb independently ran MiXCR on the 5' RACE reads; one entry per CDR3 protein. The repertoire has roughly 1,500,000 distinct CDR3 sequences, roughly 32% of them found once; the top ten carry around 10%. Regarding the study as a whole: Strongly correlated with naive T cell percentage was TCR beta diversity. Diversity of TCR beta per million T cells declined in a roughly linear way with age.

Germline CDR1 ENHRY, CDR2 SYGVKD. The CDR3 length is 12 residues. The V end lost 4 bases, the J end lost 6 bases, and 7 bases lay between the germline ends. This TCR came from a woman aged 25 to 45 in good health. V usage is TRBV10-3 and J usage is TRBJ2-1; no definite D call. The sequenced sample consisted of blood. The CDR3 is CAISGLGNEQFF. Written as DNA, the CDR3 is TGTGCCATCAGTGGGCTAGGCAATGAGCAGTTCTTC.